This T cell receptor beta chain originates from a study of PD-1 blockade in classical Hodgkin lymphoma. Regarding the study as a whole: Prior to therapy, complete responders displayed diversity much like that of newly diagnosed patients. Nivolumab initiated under 1 year post-ASCT led to patient exclusion.

Each patient relapsed following autologous stem cell transplantation, and prior brentuximab vedotin exposure differed. Classifying best responses yielded complete response, partial response or progressive disease. This table comes from immunoSEQ multiplex PCR, and its TCRdb copy is limited to in-frame clones, with some not included. The sample carries more than 90,000 clones, roughly 76% recorded once. The CDR3 totals 16 residues. V shed 1 base and J 5 bases; nucleotides not matched to a gene: 2. Germline V gene data show CDR1 as ENHRY and CDR2 as SYGVKD. Concerning this clone itself: The target antigen is unknown.

The V call is TRBV10-3, the J call TRBJ2-2, with 12 positions matching TRBD2. Sequences were derived from peripheral blood mononuclear cells (PBMCs), sampled before the second cycle of nivolumab. This sequence was found in a human donor with classical Hodgkin lymphoma. The DNA for the CDR3 is TGTGCCATCAGTGAGTTACTAGCGGGAGGAACCGGGGAGCTGTTTTTT. Translation gives CAISELLAGGTGELFF.